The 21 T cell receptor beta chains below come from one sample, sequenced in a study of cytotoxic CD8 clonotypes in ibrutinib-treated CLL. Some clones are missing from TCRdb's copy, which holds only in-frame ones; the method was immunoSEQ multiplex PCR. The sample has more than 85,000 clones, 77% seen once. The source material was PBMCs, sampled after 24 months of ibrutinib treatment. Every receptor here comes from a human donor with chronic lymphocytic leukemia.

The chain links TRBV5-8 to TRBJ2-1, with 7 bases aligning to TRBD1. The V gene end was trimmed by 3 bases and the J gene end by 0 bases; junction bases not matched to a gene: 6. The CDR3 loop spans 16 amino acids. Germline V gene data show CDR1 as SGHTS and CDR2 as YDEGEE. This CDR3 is CASSYRGASSYNEQFF. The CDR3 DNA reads TGTGCCAGCAGCTACAGGGGCGCCAGCTCCTACAATGAGCAGTTCTTC.

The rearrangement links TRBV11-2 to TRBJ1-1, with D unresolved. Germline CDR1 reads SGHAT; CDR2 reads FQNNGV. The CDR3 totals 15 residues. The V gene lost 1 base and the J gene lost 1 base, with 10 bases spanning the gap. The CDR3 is CASSLVSRENTEAFF. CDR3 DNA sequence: TGTGCCAGCAGCTTAGTTTCTAGGGAGAACACTGAAGCTTTCTTT.

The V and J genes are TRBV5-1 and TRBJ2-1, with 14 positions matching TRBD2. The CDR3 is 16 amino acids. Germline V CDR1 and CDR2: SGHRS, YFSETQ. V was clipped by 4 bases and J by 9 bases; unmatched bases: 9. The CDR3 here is CASSKPGTSGSGEQFF. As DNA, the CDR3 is TGCGCCAGCAGCAAGCCCGGGACTAGCGGGAGTGGTGAGCAGTTCTTC.

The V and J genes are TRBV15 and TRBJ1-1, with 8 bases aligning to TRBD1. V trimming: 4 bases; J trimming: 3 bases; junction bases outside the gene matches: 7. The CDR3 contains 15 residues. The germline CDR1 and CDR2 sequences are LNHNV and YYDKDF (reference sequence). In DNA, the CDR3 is TGTGCCACCAGCAAAATCGTGACAGGGGACACTGAAGCTTTCTTT. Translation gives CATSKIVTGDTEAFF.

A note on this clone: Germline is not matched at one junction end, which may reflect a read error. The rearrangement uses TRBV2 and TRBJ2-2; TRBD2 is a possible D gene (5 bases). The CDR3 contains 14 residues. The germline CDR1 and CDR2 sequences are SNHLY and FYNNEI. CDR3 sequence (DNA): TGTGTCAGCTGGCGGGTGGTGGAGTCCGGGGAGCTGTTTTTT. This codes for CVSWRVVESGELFF. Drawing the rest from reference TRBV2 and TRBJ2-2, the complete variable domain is EPEVTQTPSHQVTQMGQEVILRCVPISNHLYFYWYRQILGQKVEFLVSFYNNEISEKSEIFDDQFSVERPDGSNFTLKIRSTKLEDSAMYFCVSWRVVESGELFFGEGSRLTVL.

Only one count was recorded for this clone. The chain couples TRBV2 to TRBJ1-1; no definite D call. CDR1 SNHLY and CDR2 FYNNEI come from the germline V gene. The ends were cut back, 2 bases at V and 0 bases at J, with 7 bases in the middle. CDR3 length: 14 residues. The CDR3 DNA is TGTGCCAGCAGTGAAACAGACGTGAACACTGAAGCTTTCTTT. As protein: CASSETDVNTEAFF.

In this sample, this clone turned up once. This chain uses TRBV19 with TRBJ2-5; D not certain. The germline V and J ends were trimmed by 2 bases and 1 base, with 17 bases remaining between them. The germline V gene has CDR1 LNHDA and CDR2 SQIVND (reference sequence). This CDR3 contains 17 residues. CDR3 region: CASSITPGRITQETQYF. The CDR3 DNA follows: TGTGCCAGTAGTATAACCCCTGGACGAATTACCCAAGAGACCCAGTACTTC.

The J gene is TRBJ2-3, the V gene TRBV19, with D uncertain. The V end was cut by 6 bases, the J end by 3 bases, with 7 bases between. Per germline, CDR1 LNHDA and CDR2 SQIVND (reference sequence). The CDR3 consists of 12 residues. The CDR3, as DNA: TGTGCCAGTAGCGCCAAAACAGATACGCAGTATTTT. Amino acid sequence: CASSAKTDTQYF. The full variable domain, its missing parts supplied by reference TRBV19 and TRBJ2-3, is DGGITQSPKYLFRKEGQNVTLSCEQNLNHDAMYWYRQDPGQGLRLIYYSQIVNDFQKGDIAEGYSVSREKKESFPLTVTSAQKNPTAFYLCASSAKTDTQYFGPGTRLTVL.

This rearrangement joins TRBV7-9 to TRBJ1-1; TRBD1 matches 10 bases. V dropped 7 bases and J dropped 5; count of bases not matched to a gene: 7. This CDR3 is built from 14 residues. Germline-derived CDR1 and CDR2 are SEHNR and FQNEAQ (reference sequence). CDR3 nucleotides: TGTGCCAGCACACCGGGACAGGGGTTTACTGAAGCTTTCTTT. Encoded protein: CASTPGQGFTEAFF.

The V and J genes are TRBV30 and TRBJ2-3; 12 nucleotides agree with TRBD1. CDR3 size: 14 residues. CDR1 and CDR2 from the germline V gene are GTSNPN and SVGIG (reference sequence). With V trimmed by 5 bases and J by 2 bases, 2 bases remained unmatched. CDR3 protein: CAWVGQGATDTQYF. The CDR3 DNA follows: TGTGCCTGGGTGGGACAGGGGGCCACAGATACGCAGTATTTT.

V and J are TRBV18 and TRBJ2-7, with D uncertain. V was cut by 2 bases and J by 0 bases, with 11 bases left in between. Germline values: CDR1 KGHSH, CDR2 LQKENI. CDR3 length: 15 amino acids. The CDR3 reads CASSPGLGGSYEQYF. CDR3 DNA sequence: TGTGCCAGCTCACCAGGGCTTGGCGGCTCCTACGAGCAGTACTTC.

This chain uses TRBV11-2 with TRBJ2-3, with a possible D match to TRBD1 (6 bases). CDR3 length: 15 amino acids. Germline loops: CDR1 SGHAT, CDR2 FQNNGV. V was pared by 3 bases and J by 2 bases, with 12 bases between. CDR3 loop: CASSFMGASTDTQYF. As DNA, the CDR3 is TGTGCCAGCAGCTTCATGGGGGCGTCCACAGATACGCAGTATTTT.

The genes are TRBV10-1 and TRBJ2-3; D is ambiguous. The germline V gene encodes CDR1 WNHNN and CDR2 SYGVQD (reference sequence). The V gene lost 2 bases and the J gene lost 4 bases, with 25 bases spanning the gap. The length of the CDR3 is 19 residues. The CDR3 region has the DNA TGCGCCAGCAGTGAGGAAATAATATTGGGTCCTCCCGGATCAGATACGCAGTATTTT. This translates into CASSEEIILGPPGSDTQYF.

CDR3 region: CASSQRQGSGETQYF. The CDR3 DNA reads as TGCGCCAGCAGCCAGAGACAGGGCTCCGGGGAGACCCAGTACTTC. The chain has TRBV5-1 and TRBJ2-5; 7 bases map to TRBD1. The junction had 11 bases not matched to a gene; V was cut back by 4 bases and J by 5 bases. CDR1 and CDR2 (germline): SGHRS, YFSETQ. The CDR3 totals 15 residues. The full variable domain, its missing parts supplied by reference TRBV5-1 and TRBJ2-5, is KAGVTQTPRYLIKTRGQQVTLSCSPISGHRSVSWYQQTPGQGLQFLFEYFSETQRNKGNFPGRFSGRQFSNSRSEMNVSTLELGDSALYLCASSQRQGSGETQYFGPGTRLLVL.

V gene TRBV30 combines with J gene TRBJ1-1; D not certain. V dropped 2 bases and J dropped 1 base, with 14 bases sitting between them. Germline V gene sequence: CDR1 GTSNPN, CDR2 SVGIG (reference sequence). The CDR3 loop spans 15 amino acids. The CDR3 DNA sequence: TGTGCCTGGAGTAGACGCGGCAGGAAGAACACTGAAGCTTTCTTT. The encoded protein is CAWSRRGRKNTEAFF.

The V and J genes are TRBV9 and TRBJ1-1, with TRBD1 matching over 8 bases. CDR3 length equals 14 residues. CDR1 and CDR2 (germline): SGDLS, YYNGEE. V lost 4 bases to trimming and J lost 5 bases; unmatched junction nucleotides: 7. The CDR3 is CASSFGQGGTEAFF. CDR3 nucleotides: TGTGCCAGCAGCTTTGGACAGGGAGGAACTGAAGCTTTCTTT.

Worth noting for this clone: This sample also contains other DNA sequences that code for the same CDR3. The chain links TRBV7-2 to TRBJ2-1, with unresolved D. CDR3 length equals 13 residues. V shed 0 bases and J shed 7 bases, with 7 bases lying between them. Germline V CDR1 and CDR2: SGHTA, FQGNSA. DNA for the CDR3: TGTGCCAGCAGCTTAGCGCAGGTTAATGAGCAGTTCTTC. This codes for CASSLAQVNEQFF.

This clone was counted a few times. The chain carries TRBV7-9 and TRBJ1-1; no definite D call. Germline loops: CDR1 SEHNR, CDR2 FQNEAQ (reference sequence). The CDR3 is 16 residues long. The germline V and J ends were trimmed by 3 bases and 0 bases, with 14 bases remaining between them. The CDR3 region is CASSLGLVRLNTEAFF. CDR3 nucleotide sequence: TGTGCCAGCAGCTTGGGCTTGGTGAGGTTGAACACTGAAGCTTTCTTT.

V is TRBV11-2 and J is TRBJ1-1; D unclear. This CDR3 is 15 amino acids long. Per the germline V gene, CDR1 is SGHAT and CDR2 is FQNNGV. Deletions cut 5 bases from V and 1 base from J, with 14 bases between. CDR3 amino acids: CASSPRLSENTEAFF. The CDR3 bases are TGTGCCAGCAGCCCCCGGTTATCAGAGAACACTGAAGCTTTCTTT.

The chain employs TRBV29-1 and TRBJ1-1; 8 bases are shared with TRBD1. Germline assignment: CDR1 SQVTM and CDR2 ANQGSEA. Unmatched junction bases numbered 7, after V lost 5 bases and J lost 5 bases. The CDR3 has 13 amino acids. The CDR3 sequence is CSVFVGQGTEAFF. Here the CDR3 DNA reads TGCAGCGTTTTTGTAGGACAGGGAACTGAAGCTTTCTTT.

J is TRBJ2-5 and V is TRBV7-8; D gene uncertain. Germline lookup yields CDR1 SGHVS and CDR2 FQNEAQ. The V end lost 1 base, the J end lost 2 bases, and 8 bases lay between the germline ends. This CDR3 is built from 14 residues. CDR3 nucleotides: TGTGCCAGCAGCTTAGGGTCTATACAAGAGACCCAGTACTTC. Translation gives CASSLGSIQETQYF.